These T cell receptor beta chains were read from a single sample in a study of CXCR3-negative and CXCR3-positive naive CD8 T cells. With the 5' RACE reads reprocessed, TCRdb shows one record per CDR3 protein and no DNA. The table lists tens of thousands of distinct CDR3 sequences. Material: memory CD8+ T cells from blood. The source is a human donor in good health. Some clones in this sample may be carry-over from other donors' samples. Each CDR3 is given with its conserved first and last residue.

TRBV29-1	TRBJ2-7	CSVETGTGLYEQYF
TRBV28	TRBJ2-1	CASSPYTGAIEQFF
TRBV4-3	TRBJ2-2	CASSQDIGGANTGELFF
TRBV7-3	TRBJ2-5	CASSPSGGGEETQYF
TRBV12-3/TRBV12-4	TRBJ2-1	CASKAGKEQFF
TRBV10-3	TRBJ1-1	CAISEIDLETRTLEAFF
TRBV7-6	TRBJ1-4	CASSLEGGSHEKLFF
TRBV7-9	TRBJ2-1	CASSPTGGSEQFF
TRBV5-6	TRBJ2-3	CASSFVGSTDTQYF
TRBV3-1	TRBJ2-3	CASSLRDFTDTQYF
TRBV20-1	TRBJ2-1	CSARDLESRVNEQFF
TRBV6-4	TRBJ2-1	CASISSSGSYNEQFF
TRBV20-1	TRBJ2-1	CSATPRDLNYNEQFF
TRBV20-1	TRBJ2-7	CSAAGGSPAYEQYF
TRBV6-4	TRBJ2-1	CASSVGGTYNEQFF
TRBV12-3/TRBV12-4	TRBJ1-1	CASSPDGIQAFF
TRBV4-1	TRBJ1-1	CASSPSFMNTEAFF
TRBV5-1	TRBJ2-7	CASSTVVGTDSYEQYF
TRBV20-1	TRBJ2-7	CSARSGQGDDYEQYF
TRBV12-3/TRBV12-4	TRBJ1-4	CASSPVMRGLGEKLFF
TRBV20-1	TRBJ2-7	CSVGTDETVYEQYF
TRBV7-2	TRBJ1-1	CASSWDLGMNTEAFF
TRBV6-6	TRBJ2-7	CASSPWTGGYEQYF
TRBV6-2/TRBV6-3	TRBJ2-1	CASSWSGTKDYNEQFF
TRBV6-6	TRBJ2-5	CASSYMETQYF
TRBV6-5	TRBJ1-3	CASSSGDTIYF
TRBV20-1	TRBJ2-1	CSARELYGTGDGNEQFF
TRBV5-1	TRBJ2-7	CASSLVQGFPYEQYF
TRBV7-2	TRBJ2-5	CASSPLSGRDQETQYF
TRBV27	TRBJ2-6	CASSLAAGTYSGANVLTF
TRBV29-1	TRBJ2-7	CSVVPQDSNYEQYF
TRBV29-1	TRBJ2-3	CSADPYATDTQYF
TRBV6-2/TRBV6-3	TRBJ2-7	CASSYPPGTALMDECEQYF
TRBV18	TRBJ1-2	CASSPWDSEMTDYGYTF
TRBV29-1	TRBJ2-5	CSVGPTSGATETQYF
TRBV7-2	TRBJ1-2	CASSFLVIGGYTF
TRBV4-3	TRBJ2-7	CASSQSPRGSAYEQYF
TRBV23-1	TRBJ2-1	CASSHPSERWDNEQFF
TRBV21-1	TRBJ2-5	CASSPWDSRSSQETQYF
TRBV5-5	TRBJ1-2	CASTYLGVGSYGYTF
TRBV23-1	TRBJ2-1	CASKLPGLAGYNEQFF
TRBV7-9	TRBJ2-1	CASSPREQTSSYNEQFF
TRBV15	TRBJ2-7	CATSRGQGANEQYF
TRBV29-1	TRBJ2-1	CSVDGTGVKGTDEQFF
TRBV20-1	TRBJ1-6	CSARTGESSYNSPLHF
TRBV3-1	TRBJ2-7	CASSPEGGSYEQYF
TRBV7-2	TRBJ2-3	CASSLLSPTDTQYF
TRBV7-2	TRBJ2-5	CASSEPTSGEETQYF
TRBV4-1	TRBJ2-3	CASSQGTSGSTDTQYF
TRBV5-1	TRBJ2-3	CASSLDWAGDTQYF
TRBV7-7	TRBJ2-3	CASSFHHYTSGGAADTQYF
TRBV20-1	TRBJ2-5	CSARVEGGGGPRETQYF
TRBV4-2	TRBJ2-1	CASSQGESYNEQFF
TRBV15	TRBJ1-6	CATREGRNNSPLHF
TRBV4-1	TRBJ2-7	CASSQDGPSYEQYF
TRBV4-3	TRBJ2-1	CASSPSMSGGAAEQFF
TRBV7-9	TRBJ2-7	CASSLRDSSYEQYF